These 15 T cell receptor beta chains were sequenced from one sample in a study of blood T cells in healthy people across ages. The authors ran a second PCR of 7 to 11 cycles using a sample-barcoded 5' primer and a J-beta primer mix. TCRdb reprocessed the 5' RACE reads with MiXCR, giving one entry per CDR3 protein. The repertoire has 780,000 or so distinct CDR3 sequences, 25% of them found once; the top ten carry under 4.5%. These data also featured in a second study, about T cells of mothers and their children.

Sequencing was done on a sample of blood. The receptors shown here come from a boy aged 5-17 years in good health.

There are a few counts of this clonotype. Sequence at one end of the junction differs from germline and may be a read error. The rearrangement joins TRBV6-2 or TRBV6-3 to TRBJ2-4, with D possibly matching TRBD2 (5 bases). Germline V gene lookup returns CDR1 MNHEY and CDR2 SVGEGT. The CDR3 length is 18 residues. CDR3 DNA: TGTGCCAGCAGTTACTCAACATGGGGAGAGCTAGCCAAAAACATTCAGTGCTTC. It yields the protein CASSYSTWGELAKNIQCF.

As DNA, the CDR3 is TGTGCCAGCAGTCGGTTCGGGGGAAACTACGAGCAGTACTTC. Translation gives CASSRFGGNYEQYF. The chain combines TRBV28 with TRBJ2-5, with D possibly matching TRBD2 (6 bases). The J call may be wrong; the DNA end is better matched by TRBJ2-7. Germline V gene lookup returns CDR1 MDHEN and CDR2 SYDVKM. CDR3 size: 14 residues.

The rearrangement joins TRBV14 to TRBJ2-7; D assignment may be TRBD1 or TRBD2 (5 bases each). This CDR3 is 15 amino acids long. The germline V gene encodes CDR1 SGHDN and CDR2 FVKESK. Trimming removed 4 bases at V and 3 bases at J, with 16 bases between. CDR3: CASSRRDRPFYEQYF. The CDR3 coding sequence is TGTGCCAGCAGCCGCCGGGACCGACCCTTCTACGAGCAGTACTTC.

The chain carries TRBV20-1 and TRBJ2-4; a weak D match, TRBD2 (7 bases). V lost 3 bases and J lost 5, with 17 bases in between. In germline, CDR1 is DFQATT, CDR2 SNEGSKA (reference sequence). The CDR3 extends over 15 amino acids. The DNA of the CDR3 is TGCAGTGCTAGCCTCCCAGGGCGGGGGCAAAACATTCAGTACTTC. Translated: CSASLPGRGQNIQYF.

The chain joins TRBV11-1 to TRBJ2-1, with D tentatively TRBD1 or TRBD2 (6 bases each). V was pared by 4 bases and J by 6 bases, with 16 bases between. The CDR3 covers 15 residues. Germline assignment: CDR1 SGHAT and CDR2 FQDESV (reference sequence). The CDR3 spells CASSWTGAGSNEQFF. CDR3 coding DNA: TGTGCCAGCAGCTGGACGGGGGCCGGCTCCAATGAGCAGTTCTTC.

This clonotype was recorded only once. The chain has TRBV3-1 and TRBJ2-5, with D possibly being TRBD1 or TRBD2 (5 bases each). The CDR3 has 18 residues. Germline V CDR1 and CDR2: LGHDT, YNNKEL (reference sequence). Trimming pared 1 base from V and 3 bases from J, leaving 21 bases between. CDR3 in amino acids: CASSQASRGAKSKETQYF. The CDR3 DNA sequence: TGTGCCAGCAGCCAAGCCTCACGGGGCGCCAAATCCAAAGAGACCCAGTACTTC.

This clonotype occurred many times. The V call is TRBV27, the J call TRBJ2-7; possibly TRBD1 for D (6 bases). Germline CDR1 is MNHEY and CDR2 is SMNVEV (reference sequence). V shed 6 bases and J shed 1 base, with 10 bases lying between them. The CDR3 length is 13 residues. The CDR3 is CASSLRGSYEQYF. The CDR3 DNA is TGTGCCAGCAGCTTAAGGGGGTCCTACGAGCAGTACTTC.

This clonotype has more than one count but fewer than ten. The V and J genes are TRBV5-4 and TRBJ2-2, with TRBD2 matching over 12 bases. The CDR3 covers 17 residues. With 5 bases clipped from V and 2 bases from J, the junction kept 7 bases outside the gene matches. Germline loops: CDR1 SGHNT, CDR2 YYREEE (reference sequence). CDR3 DNA sequence: TGTGCCAGCAGTCGAACTAGCGGGGGGCACAACACCGGGGAGCTGTTTTTT. Its protein product is CASSRTSGGHNTGELFF.

This clonotype has more than one count but fewer than ten. This rearrangement joins TRBV20-1 to TRBJ2-1; 10 nucleotides agree with TRBD2. J gave up 7 bases and V 5 bases, and 17 bases lay outside the gene matches. The CDR3 is made up of 17 amino acids. Germline values: CDR1 DFQATT, CDR2 SNEGSKA (reference sequence). The CDR3 DNA is TGCAGTGCTTTCAACCCCCTAGCGGGAGTAGTGGGGAATGAGCAGTTCTTC. Translating it yields CSAFNPLAGVVGNEQFF.

The rearrangement joins TRBV4-1 to TRBJ2-5; the D call may be TRBD1 or TRBD2 (6 bases each). CDR3 length: 15 amino acids. The germline V and J ends were trimmed by 1 base and 5 bases, with 14 bases remaining between them. Germline CDR1 reads MGHRA; CDR2 reads YSYEKL. The CDR3 nucleotides read TGCGCCAGCAGCCAAGGTGGGGGGCGCGTGGAGACCCAGTACTTC. It codes for CASSQGGGRVETQYF.

The V call is TRBV6-1, the J call TRBJ2-7; D remains unclear. CDR1 is MNHNS, CDR2 SASEGT, per germline. With 2 bases removed from V and 7 bases from J, the gap between germline ends came to 18 bases. The CDR3 loop spans 15 amino acids. The CDR3: CASSEWFVSLGEQYF. CDR3 in DNA: TGTGCCAGCAGTGAATGGTTTGTTAGCCTAGGGGAGCAGTACTTC.

This chain uses TRBV3-1 with TRBJ2-7; no firm D call. The CDR3 is 14 amino acids. Germline V lookup: CDR1 LGHDT, CDR2 YNNKEL (reference sequence). V was clipped by 4 bases and J by 2 bases, with 12 bases between them. Here the CDR3 DNA reads TGTGCCAGCAGCCCCCTGGACGGACCCTACGAGCAGTACTTC. Amino acids: CASSPLDGPYEQYF.

The gene calls are TRBV20-1 and TRBJ1-2; D might be TRBD1 (5 bases). With 1 base removed from V and 7 bases from J, the gap between germline ends came to 19 bases. The CDR3 length is 15 residues. Germline CDR1 reads DFQATT; CDR2 reads SNEGSKA (reference sequence). CDR3 residues: CSARVGLGRAFGYTF. CDR3 coding DNA: TGCAGTGCTAGAGTCGGCTTGGGCAGGGCGTTTGGCTACACCTTC.

This clonotype has a handful of counts. This chain joins TRBV10-3 and TRBJ2-5, with unresolved D. V was cut by 5 bases and J by 2 bases, with 9 bases left in between. CDR3 length equals 13 residues. Germline CDR1 is ENHRY and CDR2 is SYGVKD. The CDR3, as DNA: TGTGCCATCAGTCCGGGCCCTCAAGAGACCCAGTACTTC. It yields the protein CAISPGPQETQYF.

The chain couples TRBV29-1 to TRBJ1-3, with 7 bases fitting TRBD1. The CDR3 spans 13 residues. Germline CDR1 is SQVTM and CDR2 is ANQGSEA. CDR3 coding DNA: TGCGGAGGGACAGAACTTGACGGAAACACCATATATTTT. This gives the protein CGGTELDGNTIYF.